One sample yielded the 16 T cell receptor beta chains listed below, sequenced in a study of blood T cell repertoires in COVID-19. The method was immunoSEQ multiplex PCR; TCRdb's version includes in-frame clones alone and lacks a portion of them. The sample holds about 380,000 clones, 90% seen once. Sequencing input: peripheral blood. The receptors here all came from a man aged 18 to 29 with active or convalescent COVID-19.

The CDR3 spells CASSSGTDWDSPLHF. CDR3 nucleotide sequence: TGCGCCAGCAGCTCCGGGACAGATTGGGATTCACCCCTCCACTTT. The chain carries TRBV5-1 and TRBJ1-6; 7 bases line up with TRBD1. Germline V gives CDR1 SGHRS, CDR2 YFSETQ. The CDR3 runs 15 residues. J lost 8 bases, V lost 3 bases, and 8 bases had no gene match. The whole variable domain, remainder taken from reference TRBV5-1 and TRBJ1-6, is KAGVTQTPRYLIKTRGQQVTLSCSPISGHRSVSWYQQTPGQGLQFLFEYFSETQRNKGNFPGRFSGRQFSNSRSEMNVSTLELGDSALYLCASSSGTDWDSPLHFGNGTRLTVT.

The chain recombines TRBV3-1 (or the pseudogene TRBV3-2) with TRBJ1-1; D gene ambiguous. Germline assignment: CDR1 LGHDT and CDR2 YNNKEL (reference sequence). The germline V and J ends were trimmed by 4 bases and 4 bases, with 16 bases remaining between them. The CDR3 is 15 residues long. The CDR3 nucleotides read TGTGCCAGCAGCCCATACCTCGGACTAGGCACTGAAGCTTTCTTT. The encoded protein is CASSPYLGLGTEAFF.

V and J are TRBV18 and TRBJ1-6; the D is unclear. V was shortened by 0 bases and J by 8 bases, with 14 bases between the two germline ends. The CDR3 is 16 residues long. The V gene's germline CDR1 is KGHSH and CDR2 LQKENI. This CDR3 reads CASSPPWESGDSPLHF. The CDR3 DNA follows: TGTGCCAGCTCACCACCATGGGAGAGCGGGGATTCACCCCTCCACTTT. The full variable domain, its missing parts supplied by reference TRBV18 and TRBJ1-6, is NAGVMQNPRHLVRRRGQEARLRCSPMKGHSHVYWYRQLPEEGLKFMVYLQKENIIDESGMPKERFSAEFPKEGPSILRIQQVVRGDSAAYFCASSPPWESGDSPLHFGNGTRLTVT.

This chain connects TRBV6-6 to TRBJ2-3; D call uncertain. V was clipped by 5 bases and J by 2 bases, with 14 bases between them. The CDR3 covers 15 residues. In germline, CDR1 is MNHNY, CDR2 SVGAGI (reference sequence). The CDR3: CASSAVRVTTDTQYF. In nucleotides, the CDR3 is TGTGCCAGCAGTGCCGTTCGGGTGACCACAGATACGCAGTATTTT.

The chain has TRBV3-1 (or the pseudogene TRBV3-2) and TRBJ1-4; D ambiguous. Deletions cut 4 bases from V and 2 bases from J, with 11 bases between. The CDR3 covers 15 residues. Germline CDR1 is LGHDT and CDR2 is YNNKEL (reference sequence). The CDR3 DNA is TGTGCCAGCAGCCCTCGTGGGAGGACTAATGAAAAACTGTTTTTT. This encodes CASSPRGRTNEKLFF.

V usage is TRBV4-3 and J usage is TRBJ2-2; D possibly corresponds to TRBD1 (6 bases). Germline CDR1 is LGHNA and CDR2 is YSLEER. V gave up 4 bases and J gave up 3 bases, with 18 bases separating them. The CDR3 is 17 residues long. The CDR3 is CASSPGRLGADTGELFF. In DNA form, the CDR3 reads TGCGCCAGCAGCCCCGGAAGGCTGGGGGCGGACACCGGGGAGCTGTTTTTT.

The gene calls are TRBV20-1 and TRBJ2-1; TRBD2 aligns across 7 bases. With 3 bases clipped from V and 0 bases from J, the junction kept 11 bases outside the gene matches. This CDR3 contains 17 residues. Per the germline V gene, CDR1 is DFQATT and CDR2 is SNEGSKA (reference sequence). In DNA form, the CDR3 reads TGCAGTGCTAGTGGTTCGGGGGGTTTAAGCTCCTACAATGAGCAGTTCTTC. Its translation: CSASGSGGLSSYNEQFF.

A remark on this clone: One end of the junction does not line up with germline, which may come from a read error. The chain has TRBV13 and TRBJ2-6, with D perhaps matching TRBD1 (5 bases). This CDR3 is 18 amino acids long. The germline V gene encodes CDR1 PRHDT and CDR2 FYEKMQ (reference sequence). The CDR3 loop is CASSNPGGSSSGANVLTF. CDR3 in DNA: TGTGCCAGCAGCAACCCCGGCGGCAGCAGCTCTGGGGCCAACGTGCTGACTTTC.

The chain combines TRBV5-6 with TRBJ1-1; no clear D gene. In germline, CDR1 is SGHDT, CDR2 YYEEEE. V lost 0 bases, J lost 2 bases, and 5 bases lay in between. This CDR3 region has 13 residues. CDR3 DNA: TGTGCCAGCAGCTTGGCTCTAAACACTGAAGCTTTCTTT. Its translation is CASSLALNTEAFF.

This sequence joins TRBV7-9 and TRBJ1-1; 9 nucleotides match TRBD1. The CDR3 totals 14 residues. Trimming cost V 5 bases and J 4 bases; bases outside gene matches: 5. CDR1 is SEHNR and CDR2 is FQNEAQ in the germline V gene (reference sequence). The CDR3 reads CASSAGQGITEAFF. CDR3 nucleotide sequence: TGTGCCAGCAGCGCCGGACAGGGGATCACTGAAGCTTTCTTT.

V gene TRBV5-8 combines with J gene TRBJ1-1; no clear D gene. Trimming stripped 1 base from V and 4 bases from J, with 11 bases between. Germline values: CDR1 SGHTS, CDR2 YDEGEE. CDR3 length: 14 residues. For the CDR3, the DNA is TGTGCCAGCAGCTTGCTTCGCGGATCCACTGAAGCTTTCTTT. The encoded protein is CASSLLRGSTEAFF.

Written as DNA, the CDR3 is TGTGCCAGCAGCTTCTTAGCGGGAGGGCAGGATACGCAGTATTTT. Amino acid sequence: CASSFLAGGQDTQYF. The rearrangement links TRBV13 to TRBJ2-3; 11 bases line up with TRBD2. Germline loops: CDR1 PRHDT, CDR2 FYEKMQ (reference sequence). CDR3 length equals 15 residues. V lost 3 bases and J lost 6; bases outside the gene matches: 5. The complete variable domain, with remaining parts taken from reference TRBV13 and TRBJ2-3, reads AAGVIQSPRHLIKEKRETATLKCYPIPRHDTVYWYQQGPGQDPQFLISFYEKMQSDKGSIPDRFSAQQFSDYHSELNMSSLELGDSALYFCASSFLAGGQDTQYFGPGTRLTVL.

The chain has TRBV29-1 and TRBJ1-1; D call uncertain. The CDR3 is made up of 12 amino acids. V gave up 2 bases and J gave up 2 bases, with 6 bases separating them. Germline lookup yields CDR1 SQVTM and CDR2 ANQGSEA. The CDR3 region has the DNA TGCAGCGTTGAACTGCTAAACACTGAAGCTTTCTTT. Its translation is CSVELLNTEAFF.

This clone has a handful of counts. This sequence joins TRBV5-1 and TRBJ2-2; maybe TRBD1 (5 bases). Germline V gene data show CDR1 as SGHRS and CDR2 as YFSETQ. The CDR3 loop spans 14 amino acids. Trimming removed 2 bases from V and 4 bases from J, with 9 bases in between. The CDR3 spells CASSFRQLTGELFF. DNA for the CDR3: TGCGCCAGCAGCTTTCGACAGCTCACCGGGGAGCTGTTTTTT.

V usage is TRBV2 and J usage is TRBJ1-4, with D tentatively TRBD1 (5 bases). Per the germline V gene, CDR1 is SNHLY and CDR2 is FYNNEI. The CDR3 length is 11 residues. The V end lost 8 bases, the J end lost 7 bases, and 8 bases lay between the germline ends. CDR3 DNA: TGTGCCAGCCTCGACAGTGAAAAACTGTTTTTT. It is translated as CASLDSEKLFF.

The chain carries TRBV30 and TRBJ1-4, with D possibly matching TRBD1 (5 bases). The CDR3 loop spans 13 amino acids. Germline CDR1 and CDR2: GTSNPN and SVGIG (reference sequence). V gave up 6 bases and J gave up 4 bases, with 12 bases separating them. DNA of the CDR3: TGTGCCTGCGGGACTCAGATTAATGAAAAACTGTTTTTT. The encoded protein is CACGTQINEKLFF.